The clone carrying this TCR beta chain was counted once. Its antigen is undetermined. This CDR3 has 11 residues. The germline V gene encodes CDR1 LNHDA and CDR2 SQIVND (reference sequence). V was cut by 7 bases and J by 5 bases, with 5 bases left in between. TCRdb keeps only in-frame clones here, not all; method: immunoSEQ multiplex PCR. The table has roughly 6,100 clones, over 75% seen once. The sample comes from a study of T cell clones after liver transplantation. Findings of the study overall: Post-transplant, graft-donor-reactive CD4 TCRbeta sequences in blood dropped significantly in 5 of 8 subjects.

This chain links TRBV19 with TRBJ1-4, with D unresolved. The sequences come from CD8+ T cells from blood, collected before liver transplant. The source of this sequence is a human donor who received a liver transplant. The CDR3, as DNA: TGTGCCAGTATCGCCAATGAAAAACTGTTTTTT. Protein sequence: CASIANEKLFF.